This paragraph reports one T cell receptor beta chain. When replicate PCRs were run on sorted subsets, they used 200 to 250 ng DNA, approximately 33,000 T cell genomes. The protocol was immunoSEQ multiplex PCR, while the TCRdb copy is restricted to in-frame clones and leaves out a portion. Of about 2.2 million clones listed, just over 90% are singletons. Naive-designated CD8 cells lacked CD45RO, were positively enriched for CCR7, and omitted terminally differentiated effector memory CD45RA+ cells. The data were obtained in a study of shared clonotypes between healthy human individuals. CDR1 and CDR2 (germline): SEHNR, FQNEAQ (reference sequence). V was clipped by 4 bases and J by 14 bases, with 18 bases between them. CDR3 length: 13 amino acids.

Sample: naive CD8+ T cells from PBMCs. The V call is TRBV7-9, the J call TRBJ2-1; possibly TRBD1 or TRBD2 for D (5 bases each). This receptor was obtained from a man aged 18-30 years in good health. Some clones in this sample may be carry-over from other donors' samples. In DNA, the CDR3 is TGTGCCAGCAGCTCATCGACTGGCAGAGGGGAGTTCTTC. Its translation: CASSSSTGRGEFF.